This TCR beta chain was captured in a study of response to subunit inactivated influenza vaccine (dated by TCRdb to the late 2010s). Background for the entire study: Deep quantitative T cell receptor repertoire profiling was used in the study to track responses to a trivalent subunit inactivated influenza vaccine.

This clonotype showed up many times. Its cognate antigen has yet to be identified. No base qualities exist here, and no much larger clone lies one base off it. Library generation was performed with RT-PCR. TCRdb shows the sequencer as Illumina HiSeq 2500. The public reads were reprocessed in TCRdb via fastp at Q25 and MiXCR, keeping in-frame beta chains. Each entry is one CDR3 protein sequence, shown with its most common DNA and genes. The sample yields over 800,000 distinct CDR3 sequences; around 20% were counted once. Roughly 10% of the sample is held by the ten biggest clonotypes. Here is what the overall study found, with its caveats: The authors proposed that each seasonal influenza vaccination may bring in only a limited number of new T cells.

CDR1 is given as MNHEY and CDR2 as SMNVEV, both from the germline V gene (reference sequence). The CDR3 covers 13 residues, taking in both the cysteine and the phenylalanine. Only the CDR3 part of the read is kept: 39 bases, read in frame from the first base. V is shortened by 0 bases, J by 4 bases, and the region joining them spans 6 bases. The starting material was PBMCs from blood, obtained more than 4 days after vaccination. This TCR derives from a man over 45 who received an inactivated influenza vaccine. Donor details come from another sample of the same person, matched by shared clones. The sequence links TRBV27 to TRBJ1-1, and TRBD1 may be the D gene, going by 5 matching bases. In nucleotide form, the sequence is TGTGCCAGCAGTTTATCGGGGGGCACTGAAGCTTTCTTT. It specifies CASSLSGGTEAFF.